This TCR beta chain was sequenced in a study of blood T cell repertoires in COVID-19. Study-wide background: Spain, Italy and the United States supplied samples that represented acute and convalescent COVID-19. From T cells, B-cell-depleted T cells, or PBMCs came the material, which was cDNA or gDNA.

Original data processing: For nucleated cells, counts were estimated from reference gene primer amplification. The protocol was immunoSEQ multiplex PCR, while the TCRdb copy is restricted to in-frame clones and leaves out a portion. The D gene and trimming were derived from the DNA, and the V and J assignments and clone size from that table. The sample includes about 20,000 clones, about 89% of them seen just once. Looked up from germline, CDR1 is SGDLS and CDR2 is YYNGEE. The CDR3 runs 14 residues. V was clipped by 3 bases and J by 0 bases, with 9 bases between them. This sequence joins TRBV9 and TRBJ2-5; the D is unclear. This clonotype was sampled from a woman in her fifties or sixties with active COVID-19. Sequencing was carried out using peripheral blood. The CDR3 sequence is CASSGRLDQETQYF. Here the CDR3 DNA reads TGTGCCAGCAGCGGGCGACTCGACCAAGAGACCCAGTACTTC.